The 9 T cell receptor beta chains given below trace back to one sample, sequenced in a study of regulatory and conventional T cells in RAG deficiency. Only in-frame clones appear in the TCRdb table, and some are missing; sequencing was by immunoSEQ multiplex PCR. This sample carries about 30,000 clones, approximately 96% of them seen once, and the ten largest clones take over 0.35%. Conventional CD4+ T cells were sorted from blood as CD25-low CD127-high cells. This sample was also put to use in a study of regulatory T cells. That study reports: Amplification used 52 TRBV primers and 13 TRBJ primers.

Sequenced input: CD25- CD4+ T cells sorted from blood. The source of these receptors is a human donor in good health.

The chain couples TRBV7-2 to TRBJ2-1, with D tentatively TRBD1 (5 bases). Trimming took 1 base from V and 5 from J, leaving 12 bases between them. Germline CDR1 SGHTA, CDR2 FQGNSA. This CDR3 has 15 residues. The CDR3 DNA reads TGTGCCAGCAGCTTAGACAGGATGGAACACAATGAGCAGTTCTTC. Its translation is CASSLDRMEHNEQFF. The entire variable domain, with the rest obtained from reference TRBV7-2 and TRBJ2-1, is as follows: GAGVSQSPSNKVTEKGKDVELRCDPISGHTALYWYRQSLGQGLEFLIYFQGNSAPDKSGLPSDRFSAERTGGSVSTLTIQRTQQEDSAVYLCASSLDRMEHNEQFFGPGTRLTVL.

V gene TRBV5-1 combines with J gene TRBJ2-2, with a tentative D call TRBD1 (6 bases). Trimming left V 4 bases short and J 7 bases short, with 17 bases between. CDR3 length equals 15 residues. Germline-derived CDR1 and CDR2 are SGHRS and YFSETQ. CDR3 loop: CASSGAPGASGELFF. The CDR3 DNA is TGCGCCAGCAGCGGCGCCCCAGGGGCGAGCGGGGAGCTGTTTTTT.

The genes are TRBV27 and TRBJ1-1; 9 positions agree with TRBD1. This CDR3 is built from 14 residues. The trim removed 7 bases at V and 1 base at J, leaving 4 bases unmatched. Germline V CDR1 and CDR2: MNHEY, SMNVEV (reference sequence). The CDR3 sequence is CASTKQGANTEAFF. The CDR3 DNA sequence: TGTGCCAGCACCAAACAGGGGGCGAACACTGAAGCTTTCTTT.

The rearrangement joins TRBV6-5 to TRBJ2-7; D may be TRBD1 (6 bases). There are 13 residues in the CDR3. The V gene lost 2 bases and the J gene lost 3 bases, with 8 bases spanning the gap. Germline V gene data show CDR1 as MNHEY and CDR2 as SVGAGI. The CDR3 DNA sequence: TGTGCCAGCAGTTACCAGGGGCTCTACGAGCAGTACTTC. Protein: CASSYQGLYEQYF.

As regards this clone: Different DNA sequences within this sample yield the same CDR3. The chain recombines TRBV5-1 with TRBJ2-5, with D perhaps TRBD2 (6 bases). Trimming cost V 1 base and J 2 bases, with 12 bases left between them. The CDR3 has 15 residues. Looked up from germline, CDR1 is SGHRS and CDR2 is YFSETQ. CDR3 region: CASSLQPGEQETQYF. The CDR3 DNA follows: TGCGCCAGCAGCTTGCAACCGGGAGAACAAGAGACCCAGTACTTC.

This clone has only one observation. The rearrangement joins TRBV30 to TRBJ1-2; 8 bases match TRBD1. From germline, CDR1 is GTSNPN and CDR2 SVGIG (reference sequence). This CDR3 is 16 amino acids long. The V segment lost 0 bases and the J segment 4 bases; nucleotides outside the gene matches: 10. In nucleotides, the CDR3 is TGTGCCTGGAGTGTCCTTTACCTCACAGGGGGCTATGGCTACACCTTC. Protein: CAWSVLYLTGGYGYTF.

The chain has TRBV19 and TRBJ2-7, with 10 positions matching TRBD1. Germline lookup yields CDR1 LNHDA and CDR2 SQIVND (reference sequence). The length of the CDR3 is 15 residues. Unmatched junction bases numbered 13, after V lost 8 bases and J lost 6 bases. This CDR3 is CASHHSGTGESEQYF. CDR3 sequence (DNA): TGTGCCAGTCACCACTCCGGGACAGGGGAATCCGAGCAGTACTTC.

This sequence joins TRBV9 and TRBJ1-2; D not certain. V lost 3 bases, J lost 0 bases, and 6 bases lay in between. This CDR3 has 13 amino acids. The germline CDR1 and CDR2 sequences are SGDLS and YYNGEE. CDR3 sequence: CASSAGSNYGYTF. CDR3 DNA sequence: TGTGCCAGCAGCGCAGGATCTAACTATGGCTACACCTTC.

This sequence joins TRBV5-1 and TRBJ1-1; D remains unclear. The CDR3 runs 14 residues. Germline V gives CDR1 SGHRS, CDR2 YFSETQ. Trimming took 3 bases from V and 7 from J, leaving 16 bases between them. The CDR3 sequence is CASSSHPIADEAFF. The CDR3 DNA follows: TGCGCCAGCAGCTCCCACCCCATTGCAGATGAAGCTTTCTTT.